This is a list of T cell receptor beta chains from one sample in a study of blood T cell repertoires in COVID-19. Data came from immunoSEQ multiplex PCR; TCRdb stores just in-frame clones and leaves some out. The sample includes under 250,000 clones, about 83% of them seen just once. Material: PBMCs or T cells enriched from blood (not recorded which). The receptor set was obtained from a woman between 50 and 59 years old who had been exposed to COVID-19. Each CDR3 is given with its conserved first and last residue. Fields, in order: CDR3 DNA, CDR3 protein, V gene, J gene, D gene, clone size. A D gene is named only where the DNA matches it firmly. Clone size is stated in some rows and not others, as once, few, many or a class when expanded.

TGTGCCAGTAGTGCGGGACAGTCCCTCAATTACAATGAGCAGTTCTTC	CASSAGQSLNYNEQFF	TRBV19	TRBJ2-1	-	-
TGCGCCAGCAGCTCCGGGACAGTAATACCGAACACCGGGGAGCTGTTTTTT	CASSSGTVIPNTGELFF	TRBV5-1	TRBJ2-2	TRBD1	many
TGTGCCAGCAGTTTAGGGGGACTTCAAGAGACCCAGTACTTC	CASSLGGLQETQYF	TRBV27	TRBJ2-5	-	-
TGTGCCAGTAGTAGGGGCCTCCAAAGGAGTTGGGATTATGGCTACACCTTC	CASSRGLQRSWDYGYTF	TRBV19	TRBJ1-2	-	-
TGTGCCAGCAGCCCTCGGGACAGCCGGGACGAGCAGTACTTC	CASSPRDSRDEQYF	TRBV11-3	TRBJ2-7	TRBD1	-
TGCGCCAGCAGCCAAGTCGGGAGTGGCTACACCTTC	CASSQVGSGYTF	TRBV4-3	TRBJ1-2	-	-
TGTGCCACCAGTGATCCCGGAGGAACAGCCACAGATACGCAGTATTTT	CATSDPGGTATDTQYF	TRBV24-1	TRBJ2-3	-	-
TGTGCCAGCAGTTTATCGGGGCGGGGGAGCGGCACTGAAGCTTTCTTT	CASSLSGRGSGTEAFF	TRBV27	TRBJ1-1	-	-
TGTGCCAGCAGCCTTGAGGCGGGGTTTGGGGAAAAACTGTTTTTT	CASSLEAGFGEKLFF	TRBV14	TRBJ1-4	-	few
TGTGCCAGCAGCCATCGAGGGCGGGCAAACACCATATATTTT	CASSHRGRANTIYF	TRBV3-1/TRBV3-2	TRBJ1-3	-	-
TGTGCCAGCAGCCTACAGGGGGTCGACACCTTC	CASSLQGVDTF	TRBV5-4	TRBJ1-2	TRBD1	-
TGTGCCAGCAGCTTAGGTCGACTAGGAGAGCAGTTCTTC	CASSLGRLGEQFF	TRBV7-2	TRBJ2-1	-	-
TGTGCCAGCAGGAGGGGGGGACCCCTACTCGCGGACTCTGAAGCTTTCTTT	CASRRGGPLLADSEAFF	TRBV7-9	TRBJ1-1	-	-